This TCR beta chain was sequenced during a study of cytomegalovirus exposure and HLA in healthy donors. General study points: In a later analysis, compared with equally common non-associated chains, HLA-associated beta chains were more expanded.

It was with 60 Vbeta and 13 Jbeta primers that the PCR ran. The method was immunoSEQ multiplex PCR; TCRdb's version includes in-frame clones alone and lacks a portion of them. The sample has 150,000 to 200,000 clones, roughly four fifths seen once. Comment on this clone: The antigen remains undetermined.

The CDR3 spans 15 residues. This TCR derives from a man in his forties in good health and CMV-seropositive. The chain has TRBV21-1 and TRBJ2-5; the table's TRBD2 call for D was not verified on the DNA. TRBV21-1 is designated a pseudogene. Input material: PBMCs. The CDR3 DNA sequence: TGTGCCAGCAGCCAAGATTTCGGGGTAGGGGAGACCCAGTACTTC. It translates to CASSQDFGVGETQYF.